A selection of T cell receptor beta chains follows, all from one sample in a study of CD8 T cells in ankylosing spondylitis. TCRdb redid the calling of the 5' RACE reads with MiXCR, one entry per CDR3 protein. The sample carries about 140,000 distinct CDR3 sequences, approximately 7.3% recorded once. The sequenced sample consisted of blood, either unsorted or a sorted T cell fraction (not recorded which). The receptors derive from a female donor with ankylosing spondylitis or in good health (not recorded which). CDR3s include the opening cysteine and the closing phenylalanine or tryptophan. A D gene is named only where the DNA matches it firmly. Size values are once, few and many counts, or a class for expanded clones, and some rows have none.

v_call	j_call	d_call	clone_size	cdr3_aa	cdr3_nt
TRBV12-3/TRBV12-4	TRBJ2-3	NA	many	CASSLTGRTDTQYF	TGTGCCAGCAGTCTGACGGGGCGCACAGATACGCAGTATTTT
TRBV7-2	TRBJ2-5	NA	NA	CASSLGQTETQYF	TGTGCCAGCAGCTTAGGACAGACGGAGACCCAGTACTTC
TRBV7-8	TRBJ2-2	NA	many	CASSLRTPNTGELFF	TGTGCCAGCAGCTTAAGGACTCCGAACACCGGGGAGCTGTTTTTT
TRBV6-2/TRBV6-3	TRBJ2-3	NA	NA	CASSKLAWGTDTQYF	TGTGCCAGCAGTAAACTGGCCTGGGGGACAGATACGCAGTATTTT
TRBV28	TRBJ1-2	NA	many	CASSDSGGRDGYTF	TGTGCCAGCAGCGATAGTGGGGGGCGAGATGGCTACACCTTC
TRBV4-1	TRBJ1-3	NA	many	CASSQGHTSGNTIYF	TGCGCCAGCAGCCAAGGACATACCTCTGGAAACACCATATATTTT
TRBV20-1	TRBJ1-3	NA	few	CSARGSGPVSGNTIYF	TGCAGTGCTAGAGGTTCAGGGCCAGTCTCTGGAAACACCATATATTTT
TRBV7-2	TRBJ1-6	NA	few	CASIESGGRVLDSPLHF	TGTGCCAGCATCGAGAGCGGCGGGAGAGTTCTAGATTCACCCCTCCACTTT
TRBV5-6	TRBJ2-1	NA	many	CASSLGSNGYNEQFF	TGTGCCAGCAGCTTGGGAAGTAATGGCTACAATGAGCAGTTCTTC
TRBV6-5	TRBJ1-2	NA	many	CASSYFGREGYTF	TGTGCCAGCAGTTATTTCGGACGGGAGGGCTACACCTTC
TRBV6-5	TRBJ2-2	NA	many	CASSTRGLFGELFF	TGTGCCAGCAGTACTAGAGGTCTTTTCGGGGAGCTGTTTTTT